This section outlines one T cell receptor beta chain sequence together with its context. Its antigen is not identified. This table comes from immunoSEQ multiplex PCR, and its TCRdb copy is limited to in-frame clones, with some not included. This sample has tens of thousands of clones, with 90% found just once. The data stem from a study of PD-1 blockade in classical Hodgkin lymphoma. Study results and limitations: Researchers reported that CD4+ TCR diversity, though not CD8+, rose significantly by C4D1. Later analyses included only patients treated at least 1 year post-ASCT. The diversity seen at baseline in complete responders resembled that of newly diagnosed patients. According to reports, newly diagnosed patients had lower baseline TCR diversity than healthy donors, and relapsed/refractory patients had lower baseline TCR diversity still.

CDR3 size: 20 residues. Time point specified: cycle 4 day 1 (C4D1), after more than 5 weeks of nivolumab. After autologous stem cell transplantation all patients relapsed, and prior brentuximab vedotin exposure differed between cohorts. V gene TRBV21-1 combines with J gene TRBJ2-1; the DNA was not compared with TRBD2, the D call given in the table. TRBV21-1 is a recognized pseudogene. The sequencing used peripheral blood mononuclear cells (PBMCs), collected before the fourth cycle of nivolumab. The origin of this receptor is a human donor with classical Hodgkin lymphoma. CDR3 nucleotides: TGTGCCAGCAGCAAAGCTAACCAGGGAGGGGGAGTTTTTATTGGCAATGAGCAGTTCTTC. It translates to CASSKANQGGGVFIGNEQFF.